This section outlines one T cell receptor (beta chain) sequence together with its context. This PCR relied on a set of 60 Vbeta primers and 13 Jbeta primers. The method was immunoSEQ multiplex PCR; TCRdb's version includes in-frame clones alone and lacks a portion of them. This table holds about 130,000 clones, 82% found once. The data were obtained in a study of cytomegalovirus exposure and HLA in healthy donors. Trimming removed 4 bases at V and 5 bases at J, with 18 bases between. There are 16 residues in the CDR3. Germline-derived CDR1 and CDR2 are SEHNR and FQNEAQ (reference sequence). This chain uses TRBV7-9 with TRBJ2-1, with a possible D match to TRBD2 (5 bases). The sample taken for sequencing was PBMCs. This receptor was taken from a woman aged 45-60 years in good health and CMV-seropositive. The CDR3 is CASSSVADSIHNEQFF. For the CDR3, the DNA is TGTGCCAGCAGCTCGGTGGCGGACTCGATCCACAATGAGCAGTTCTTC.